This T cell receptor (beta chain) was identified in a study of blood T cell repertoires in COVID-19. Study-wide background: T cells, B-cell-depleted T cells, or PBMCs provided the cDNA or gDNA that served as material.

The V segment lost 4 bases and the J segment 4 bases; nucleotides outside the gene matches: 7. There are 16 residues in the CDR3. Germline lookup yields CDR1 SSHAT and CDR2 FNYEAQ (reference sequence). The repertoire was sequenced with immunoSEQ multiplex PCR; TCRdb's copy has only in-frame clones and lacks some. The sample includes tens of thousands of clones, more than 80% seen only once; the top ten take about a sixth. This TCR was sampled from a human donor in a cohort sampled during active COVID-19. This chain uses TRBV7-7 with TRBJ2-5, with 12 bases lining up with TRBD1. What was sequenced was peripheral blood. CDR3 in amino acids: CASSSTGQGAPETQYF. CDR3 nucleotides: TGTGCCAGCAGCTCTACGGGACAGGGGGCTCCAGAGACCCAGTACTTC.